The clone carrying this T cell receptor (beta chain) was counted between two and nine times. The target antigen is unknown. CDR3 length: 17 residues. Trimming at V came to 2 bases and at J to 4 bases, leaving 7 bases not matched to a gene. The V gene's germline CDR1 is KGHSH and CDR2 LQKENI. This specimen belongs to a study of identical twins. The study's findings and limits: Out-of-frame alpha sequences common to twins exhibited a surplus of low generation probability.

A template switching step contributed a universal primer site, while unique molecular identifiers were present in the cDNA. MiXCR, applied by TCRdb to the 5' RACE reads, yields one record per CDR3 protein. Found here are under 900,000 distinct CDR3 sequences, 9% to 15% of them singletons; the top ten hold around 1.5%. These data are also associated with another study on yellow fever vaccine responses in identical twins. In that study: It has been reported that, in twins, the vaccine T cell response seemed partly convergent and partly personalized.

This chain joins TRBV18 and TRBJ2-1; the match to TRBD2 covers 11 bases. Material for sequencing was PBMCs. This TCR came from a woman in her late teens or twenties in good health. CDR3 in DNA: TGTGCCAGCTCACCAATTCTAGCGGGAGGCGGTTACAATGAGCAGTTCTTC. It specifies CASSPILAGGGYNEQFF.